These 14 T cell receptor beta chains were sequenced from one sample in a study of CD8 T cells in ankylosing spondylitis. TCRdb re-analysed the 5' RACE reads in MiXCR, keeping a single row per CDR3 protein. This sample carries about 340,000 distinct CDR3 sequences, 20% to 25% of them seen once, and the ten largest clones take around 13%. Sequencing was done on a sample of blood, either unsorted or a sorted T cell fraction (not recorded which). All receptors come from a male donor with ankylosing spondylitis or in good health (not recorded which).

In its sample, this clonotype was seen many times. The chain has TRBV15 and TRBJ1-5, with 10 bases aligning to TRBD1. The V and J ends lost 1 base and 6 bases, in that order; junction bases with no gene match: 12. CDR1 is LNHNV, CDR2 YYDKDF, per germline (reference sequence). The CDR3 is 18 amino acids. Here the CDR3 reads CATSRASGAGTGVQPQHF. CDR3 DNA sequence: TGTGCCACCAGCAGAGCATCAGGGGCTGGGACAGGGGTTCAGCCCCAGCATTTT.

This chain connects TRBV28 to TRBJ2-1; 13 nucleotides line up with TRBD2. CDR1 MDHEN and CDR2 SYDVKM come from the germline V gene. The trim removed 1 base at V and 7 bases at J, leaving 4 bases unmatched. This CDR3 is built from 16 residues. The CDR3 here is CASSLSTSGGPNEQFF. The CDR3 DNA is TGTGCCAGCAGTTTATCGACTAGCGGGGGGCCGAATGAGCAGTTCTTC.

The V gene is TRBV12-3 or TRBV12-4, the J gene TRBJ2-3; the match to TRBD2 covers 9 bases. V dropped 5 bases and J dropped 2; count of bases not matched to a gene: 11. The CDR3 consists of 17 residues. This CDR3 is CASSHPYSGGSTDTQYF. The CDR3 coding sequence is TGTGCCAGCAGTCACCCTTATAGCGGGGGCTCCACAGATACGCAGTATTTT.

The chain recombines TRBV5-5 with TRBJ2-7; D possibly corresponds to TRBD2 (6 bases). The CDR3 has 14 amino acids. V lost 5 bases, J lost 3 bases, and 15 bases lay in between. The germline gives CDR1 SGHKS, CDR2 YYEKEE (reference sequence). CDR3 amino acids: CASRELPGDYEQYF. The CDR3 DNA reads as TGTGCCAGCAGGGAGCTACCGGGGGACTACGAGCAGTACTTC.

This clonotype was seen more than once but under ten times. The rearrangement joins TRBV20-1 to TRBJ2-1; 10 nucleotides align to TRBD2. The CDR3 length is 16 residues. In germline, CDR1 is DFQATT, CDR2 SNEGSKA (reference sequence). With 4 bases clipped from V and 4 bases from J, the junction kept 10 bases outside the gene matches. The CDR3 bases are TGCAGTGCTACCCGTCTCGGTAGCGGGGGGTACAATGAGCAGTTCTTC. Its protein is CSATRLGSGGYNEQFF.

The sample holds a few counts of this clonotype. The chain couples TRBV20-1 to TRBJ2-1; 11 bases agree with TRBD1. Trimming removed 0 bases from V and 4 bases from J; junction bases left unmatched: 2. CDR3 length: 15 residues. Germline V CDR1 and CDR2: DFQATT, SNEGSKA (reference sequence). CDR3 in amino acids: CSAREGQGVYNEQFF. CDR3 sequence (DNA): TGCAGTGCTAGAGAGGGACAGGGGGTTTACAATGAGCAGTTCTTC.

This chain joins TRBV11-2 and TRBJ2-5; no clear D. CDR1 and CDR2 from the germline V gene are SGHAT and FQNNGV. The germline V and J ends were trimmed by 5 bases and 5 bases, with 12 bases remaining between them. This CDR3 is 13 amino acids long. CDR3 protein: CASSRRASETQYF. The CDR3 region has the DNA TGTGCCAGCAGCCGCCGGGCCAGCGAGACCCAGTACTTC. The complete variable domain, with remaining parts taken from reference TRBV11-2 and TRBJ2-5, reads EAGVAQSPRYKIIEKRQSVAFWCNPISGHATLYWYQQILGQGPKLLIQFQNNGVVDDSQLPKDRFSAERLKGVDSTLKIQPAKLEDSAVYLCASSRRASETQYFGPGTRLLVL.

The chain combines TRBV7-9 with TRBJ2-2; tentatively, D is TRBD2 (5 bases). The CDR3 length is 15 residues. In germline, CDR1 is SEHNR, CDR2 FQNEAQ (reference sequence). The ends were cut back, 7 bases at V and 4 bases at J, with 16 bases in the middle. The CDR3 region is CASILGSGATGELFF. The CDR3 coding sequence is TGTGCCAGCATCCTGGGGAGCGGAGCCACCGGGGAGCTGTTTTTT.

V gene TRBV4-1 combines with J gene TRBJ1-1; 11 bases map to TRBD1. This CDR3 contains 15 residues. V shed 3 bases and J 4 bases; nucleotides not matched to a gene: 4. Germline lookup yields CDR1 MGHRA and CDR2 YSYEKL. CDR3 region: CASSQRTGGFTEAFF. The CDR3 nucleotides read TGCGCCAGCAGCCAGCGGACAGGGGGCTTCACTGAAGCTTTCTTT.

The chain joins TRBV27 to TRBJ2-1, with 10 bases identical to TRBD2. The CDR3 sequence is 15 residues long. The J segment lost 4 bases and the V segment lost 3 bases, leaving 3 bases of the junction unmatched. Germline V gene sequence: CDR1 MNHEY, CDR2 SMNVEV (reference sequence). Here the CDR3 DNA reads TGTGCCAGCAGTTTCCTAGCGGGGGATTACAATGAGCAGTTCTTC. Translating it yields CASSFLAGDYNEQFF.

This clonotype has just a few counts. A much larger clone sits a single nucleotide away, making a read error possible. The CDR3 nucleotides are TGTGCCAGCAGCTTAGATTGGGATACGCAGTATTTT. Translation gives CASSLDWDTQYF. The chain has TRBV5-6 and TRBJ2-3; D unresolved. V lost 2 bases and J lost 6, with 7 bases in between. The CDR3 has 12 amino acids. Germline values: CDR1 SGHDT, CDR2 YYEEEE. Full variable domain (outside the CDR3, taken from reference TRBV5-6 and TRBJ2-3): DAGVTQSPTHLIKTRGQQVTLRCSPKSGHDTVSWYQQALGQGPQFIFQYYEEEERQRGNFPDRFSGHQFPNYSSELNVNALLLGDSALYLCASSLDWDTQYFGPGTRLTVL.

This clonotype was found a few times. The gene calls are TRBV29-1 and TRBJ2-3; TRBD2 might be the D (5 bases). Germline CDR1 is SQVTM and CDR2 is ANQGSEA. V lost 4 bases and J lost 1, with 12 bases in between. This CDR3 contains 14 residues. The CDR3 reads CSVAGGGGTDTQYF. In nucleotides, the CDR3 is TGCAGCGTTGCCGGAGGTGGGGGCACAGATACGCAGTATTTT.

In this sample, this clonotype turned up once. V is TRBV10-1 and J is TRBJ1-6; D may be TRBD1 (6 bases). Germline values: CDR1 WNHNN, CDR2 SYGVQD (reference sequence). The CDR3 has 16 residues. V dropped 7 bases and J dropped 7 bases, with 20 bases sitting between them. The CDR3: CASNPVRGGLNSPLHF. The CDR3 nucleotides are TGCGCCAGCAACCCGGTCAGGGGTGGTCTAAATTCACCCCTCCACTTT.

Worth noting for this clonotype: Relative to the germline gene, one junction end is altered; a read error may explain this. The V call is TRBV30, the J call TRBJ2-2, with TRBD2 as a possible D gene (6 bases). CDR1 and CDR2 from the germline V gene are GTSNPN and SVGIG (reference sequence). The CDR3 is made up of 12 amino acids. CDR3 nucleotide sequence: TGTGCCCGGAGGGACTACACCGGGGAGCTGTTTTTT. Protein sequence: CARRDYTGELFF.